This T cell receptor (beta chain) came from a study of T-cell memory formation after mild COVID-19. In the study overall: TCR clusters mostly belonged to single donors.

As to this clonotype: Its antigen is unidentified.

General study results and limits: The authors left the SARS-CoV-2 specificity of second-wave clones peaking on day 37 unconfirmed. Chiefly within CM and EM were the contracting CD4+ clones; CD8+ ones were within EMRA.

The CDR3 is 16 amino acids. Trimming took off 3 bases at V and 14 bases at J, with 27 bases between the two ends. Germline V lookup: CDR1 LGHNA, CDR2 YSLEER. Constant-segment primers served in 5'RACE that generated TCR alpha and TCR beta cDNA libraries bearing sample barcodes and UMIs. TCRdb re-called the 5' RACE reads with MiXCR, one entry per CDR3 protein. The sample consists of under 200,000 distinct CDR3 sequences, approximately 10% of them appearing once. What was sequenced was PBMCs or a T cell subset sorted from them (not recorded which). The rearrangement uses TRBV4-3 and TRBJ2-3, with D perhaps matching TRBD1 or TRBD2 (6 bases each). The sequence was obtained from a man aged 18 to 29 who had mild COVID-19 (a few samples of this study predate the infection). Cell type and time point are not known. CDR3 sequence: CASSHTLGGGTIFSYF. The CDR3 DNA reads TGCGCCAGCAGCCACACCCTGGGGGGCGGTACCATATTTTCGTATTTT.